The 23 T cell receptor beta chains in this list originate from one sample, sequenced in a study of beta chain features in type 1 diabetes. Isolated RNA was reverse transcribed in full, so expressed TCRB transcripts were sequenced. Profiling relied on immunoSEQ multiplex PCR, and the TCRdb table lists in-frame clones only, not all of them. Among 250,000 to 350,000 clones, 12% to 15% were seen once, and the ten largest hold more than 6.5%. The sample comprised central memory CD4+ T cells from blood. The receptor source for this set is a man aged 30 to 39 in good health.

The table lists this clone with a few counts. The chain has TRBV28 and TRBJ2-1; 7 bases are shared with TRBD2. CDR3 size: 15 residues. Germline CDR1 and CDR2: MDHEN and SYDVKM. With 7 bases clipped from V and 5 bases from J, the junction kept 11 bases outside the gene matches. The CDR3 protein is CASTASGTIDNEQFF. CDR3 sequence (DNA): TGTGCCAGCACCGCATCCGGGACTATAGACAATGAGCAGTTCTTC.

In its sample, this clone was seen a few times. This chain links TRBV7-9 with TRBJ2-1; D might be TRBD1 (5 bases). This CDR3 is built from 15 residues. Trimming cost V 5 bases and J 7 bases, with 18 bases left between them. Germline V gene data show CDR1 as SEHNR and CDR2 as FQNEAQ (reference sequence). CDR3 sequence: CASSQGLGRSNEQFF. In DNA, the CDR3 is TGTGCCAGCAGCCAGGGTTTAGGTAGGAGTAATGAGCAGTTCTTC.

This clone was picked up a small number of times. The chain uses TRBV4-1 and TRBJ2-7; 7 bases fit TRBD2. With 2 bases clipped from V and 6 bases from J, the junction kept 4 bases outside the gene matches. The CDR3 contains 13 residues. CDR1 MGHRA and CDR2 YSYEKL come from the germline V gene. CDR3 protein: CASSQSPGGEQYF. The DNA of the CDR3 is TGCGCCAGCAGCCAATCGCCGGGGGGCGAGCAGTACTTC.

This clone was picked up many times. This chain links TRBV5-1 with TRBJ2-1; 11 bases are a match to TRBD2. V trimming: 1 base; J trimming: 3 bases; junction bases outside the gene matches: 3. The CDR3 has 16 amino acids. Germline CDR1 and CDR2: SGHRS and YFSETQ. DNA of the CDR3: TGCGCCAGCAGCTTGACCGGGACTAGCGGCTACAATGAGCAGTTCTTC. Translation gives CASSLTGTSGYNEQFF.

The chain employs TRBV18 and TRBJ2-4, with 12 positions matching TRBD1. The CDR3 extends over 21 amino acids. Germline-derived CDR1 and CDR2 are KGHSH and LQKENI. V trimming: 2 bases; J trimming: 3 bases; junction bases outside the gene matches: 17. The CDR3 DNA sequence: TGTGCCAGCTCACCAGTTCGGGACAGGGGGCGCGACTTGTTAGACAAAAACATTCAGTACTTC. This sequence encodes CASSPVRDRGRDLLDKNIQYF.

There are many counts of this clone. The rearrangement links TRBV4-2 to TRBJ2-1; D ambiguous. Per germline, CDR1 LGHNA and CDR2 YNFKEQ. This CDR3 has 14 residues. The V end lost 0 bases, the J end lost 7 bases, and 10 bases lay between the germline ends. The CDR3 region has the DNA TGTGCCAGCAGCCAAGAAGGTACGAGGAATGAGCAGTTCTTC. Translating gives CASSQEGTRNEQFF.

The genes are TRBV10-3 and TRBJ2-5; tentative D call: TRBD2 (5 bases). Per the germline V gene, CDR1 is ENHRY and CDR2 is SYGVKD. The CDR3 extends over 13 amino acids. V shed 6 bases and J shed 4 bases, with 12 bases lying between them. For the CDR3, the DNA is TGTGCCATCAGAGGGCAGGCGGGAGAGACCCAGTACTTC. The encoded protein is CAIRGQAGETQYF.

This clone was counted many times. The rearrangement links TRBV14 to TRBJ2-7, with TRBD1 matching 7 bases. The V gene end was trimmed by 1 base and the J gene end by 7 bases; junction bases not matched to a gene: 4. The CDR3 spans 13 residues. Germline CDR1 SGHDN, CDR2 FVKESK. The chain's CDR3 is CASSQGQGQEQYF. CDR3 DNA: TGTGCCAGCAGCCAAGGCCAGGGACAGGAGCAGTACTTC.

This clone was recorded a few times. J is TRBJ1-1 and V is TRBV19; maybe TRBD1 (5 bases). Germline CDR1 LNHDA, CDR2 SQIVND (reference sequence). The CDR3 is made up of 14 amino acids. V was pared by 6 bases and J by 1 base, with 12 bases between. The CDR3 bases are TGTGCCAGTAGGATACAGGCGCCGAACACTGAAGCTTTCTTT. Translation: CASRIQAPNTEAFF.

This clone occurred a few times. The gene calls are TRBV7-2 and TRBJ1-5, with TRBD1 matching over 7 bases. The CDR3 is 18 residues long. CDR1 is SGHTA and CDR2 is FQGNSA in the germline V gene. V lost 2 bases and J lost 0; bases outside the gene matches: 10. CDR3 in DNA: TGTGCCAGCAGCTTAAGGACAGGTCCCGCTTATAGCAATCAGCCCCAGCATTTT. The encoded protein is CASSLRTGPAYSNQPQHF.

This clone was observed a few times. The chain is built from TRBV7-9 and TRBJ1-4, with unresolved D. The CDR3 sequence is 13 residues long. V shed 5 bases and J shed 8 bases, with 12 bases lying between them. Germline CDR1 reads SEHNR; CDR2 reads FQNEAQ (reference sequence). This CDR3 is CASSPQPREKLFF. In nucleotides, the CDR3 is TGTGCCAGCAGCCCCCAGCCCCGCGAAAAACTGTTTTTT. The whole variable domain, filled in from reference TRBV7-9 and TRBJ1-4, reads DTGVSQNPRHKITKRGQNVTFRCDPISEHNRLYWYRQTLGQGPEFLTYFQNEAQLEKSRLLSDRFSAERPKGSFSTLEIQRTEQGDSAMYLCASSPQPREKLFFGSGTQLSVL.

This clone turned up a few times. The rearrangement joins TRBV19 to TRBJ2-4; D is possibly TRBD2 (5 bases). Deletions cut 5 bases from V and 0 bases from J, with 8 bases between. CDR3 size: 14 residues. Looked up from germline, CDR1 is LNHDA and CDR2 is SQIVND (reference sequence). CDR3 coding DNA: TGTGCCAGTAGTGAAGGACTAGCCAAAAACATTCAGTACTTC. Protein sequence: CASSEGLAKNIQYF.

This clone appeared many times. CDR3 sequence reads: CASTGGQGIAGELFF. The CDR3 nucleotides read TGTGCCAGTACCGGAGGACAGGGGATCGCCGGGGAGCTGTTTTTT. The V gene is TRBV19, the J gene TRBJ2-2, with 9 bases lining up with TRBD1. The CDR3 runs 15 residues. The germline gives CDR1 LNHDA, CDR2 SQIVND (reference sequence). The ends lost 7 bases at V and 6 bases at J; junction bases unmatched: 9.

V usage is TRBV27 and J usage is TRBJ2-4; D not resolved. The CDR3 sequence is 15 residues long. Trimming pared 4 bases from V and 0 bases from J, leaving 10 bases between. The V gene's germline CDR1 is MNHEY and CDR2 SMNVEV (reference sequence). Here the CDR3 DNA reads TGTGCCAGCAGTTCCATGACTGTAGCCAAAAACATTCAGTACTTC. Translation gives CASSSMTVAKNIQYF.

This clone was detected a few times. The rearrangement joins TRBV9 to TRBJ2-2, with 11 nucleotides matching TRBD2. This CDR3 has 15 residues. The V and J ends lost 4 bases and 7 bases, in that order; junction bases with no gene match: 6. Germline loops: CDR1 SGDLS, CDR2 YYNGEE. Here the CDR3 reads CASSTSGGVGGELFF. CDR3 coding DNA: TGTGCCAGCAGCACTAGCGGGGGTGTTGGCGGGGAGCTGTTTTTT. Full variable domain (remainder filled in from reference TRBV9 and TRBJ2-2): DSGVTQTPKHLITATGQRVTLRCSPRSGDLSVYWYQQSLDQGLQFLIQYYNGEERAKGNILERFSAQQFPDLHSELNLSSLELGDSALYFCASSTSGGVGGELFFGEGSRLTVL.

The CDR3 loop is CASGQGYGANVLTF. CDR3 sequence (DNA): TGTGCCAGTGGGCAGGGTTACGGGGCCAACGTCCTGACTTTC. This chain links TRBV19 with TRBJ2-6; a possible D gene is TRBD1 (5 bases). The V and J ends lost 8 bases and 4 bases respectively, with 12 bases between them. The CDR3 runs 14 residues. The germline CDR1 and CDR2 sequences are LNHDA and SQIVND (reference sequence).

The CDR3 reads CATFRDRETDSNQPQHF. The CDR3 nucleotides are TGTGCCACCTTTAGGGACAGGGAGACGGATAGCAATCAGCCCCAGCATTTT. The V and J genes are TRBV21-1 and TRBJ1-5; the table names TRBD1, a call not compared with the DNA. TRBV21-1 is labeled a pseudogene. The CDR3 runs 17 residues.

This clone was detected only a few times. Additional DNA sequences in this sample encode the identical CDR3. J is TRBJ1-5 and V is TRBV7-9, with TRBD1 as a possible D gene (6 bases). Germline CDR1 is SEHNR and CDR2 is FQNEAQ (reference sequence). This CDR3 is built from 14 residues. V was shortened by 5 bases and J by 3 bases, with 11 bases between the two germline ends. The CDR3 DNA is TGTGCCAGCAGCCCTGGACAGTTCAATCAGCCCCAGCATTTT. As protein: CASSPGQFNQPQHF.

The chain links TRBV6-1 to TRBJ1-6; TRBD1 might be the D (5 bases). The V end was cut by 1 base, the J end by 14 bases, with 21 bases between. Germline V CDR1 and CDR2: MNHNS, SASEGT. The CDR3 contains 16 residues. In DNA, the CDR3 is TGTGCCAGCAGTGAAGACGGGGCCCCCCGTTTTGGGACCCTCCACTTT. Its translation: CASSEDGAPRFGTLHF.

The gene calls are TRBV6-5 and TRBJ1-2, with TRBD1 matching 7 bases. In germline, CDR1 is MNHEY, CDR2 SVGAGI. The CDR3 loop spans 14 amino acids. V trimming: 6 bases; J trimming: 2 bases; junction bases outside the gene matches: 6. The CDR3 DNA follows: TGTGCCAGCAGCCGGGACAGAGAGAACTATGGCTACACCTTC. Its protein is CASSRDRENYGYTF.

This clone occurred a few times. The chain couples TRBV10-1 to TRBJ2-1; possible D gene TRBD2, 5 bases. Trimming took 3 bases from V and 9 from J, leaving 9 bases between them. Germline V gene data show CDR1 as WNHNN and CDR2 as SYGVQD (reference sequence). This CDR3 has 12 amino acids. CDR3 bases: TGCGCCAGCAGTGACCGGGGAACTGAGCAGTTCTTC. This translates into CASSDRGTEQFF.

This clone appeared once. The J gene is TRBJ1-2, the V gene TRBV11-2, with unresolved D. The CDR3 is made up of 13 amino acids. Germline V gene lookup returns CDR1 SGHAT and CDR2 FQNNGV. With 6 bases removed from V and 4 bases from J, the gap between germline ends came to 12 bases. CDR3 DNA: TGTGCCAGCAGTCCCGGCGAGGGCTATGGCTACACCTTC. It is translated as CASSPGEGYGYTF.

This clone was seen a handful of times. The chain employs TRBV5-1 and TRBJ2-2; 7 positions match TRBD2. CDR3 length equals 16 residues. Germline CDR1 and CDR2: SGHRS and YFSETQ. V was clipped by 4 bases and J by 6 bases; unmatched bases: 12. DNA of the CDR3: TGCGCCAGCAGCCCCGGCGGCCAGGGAGGGGCCGGGGAGCTGTTTTTT. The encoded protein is CASSPGGQGGAGELFF.